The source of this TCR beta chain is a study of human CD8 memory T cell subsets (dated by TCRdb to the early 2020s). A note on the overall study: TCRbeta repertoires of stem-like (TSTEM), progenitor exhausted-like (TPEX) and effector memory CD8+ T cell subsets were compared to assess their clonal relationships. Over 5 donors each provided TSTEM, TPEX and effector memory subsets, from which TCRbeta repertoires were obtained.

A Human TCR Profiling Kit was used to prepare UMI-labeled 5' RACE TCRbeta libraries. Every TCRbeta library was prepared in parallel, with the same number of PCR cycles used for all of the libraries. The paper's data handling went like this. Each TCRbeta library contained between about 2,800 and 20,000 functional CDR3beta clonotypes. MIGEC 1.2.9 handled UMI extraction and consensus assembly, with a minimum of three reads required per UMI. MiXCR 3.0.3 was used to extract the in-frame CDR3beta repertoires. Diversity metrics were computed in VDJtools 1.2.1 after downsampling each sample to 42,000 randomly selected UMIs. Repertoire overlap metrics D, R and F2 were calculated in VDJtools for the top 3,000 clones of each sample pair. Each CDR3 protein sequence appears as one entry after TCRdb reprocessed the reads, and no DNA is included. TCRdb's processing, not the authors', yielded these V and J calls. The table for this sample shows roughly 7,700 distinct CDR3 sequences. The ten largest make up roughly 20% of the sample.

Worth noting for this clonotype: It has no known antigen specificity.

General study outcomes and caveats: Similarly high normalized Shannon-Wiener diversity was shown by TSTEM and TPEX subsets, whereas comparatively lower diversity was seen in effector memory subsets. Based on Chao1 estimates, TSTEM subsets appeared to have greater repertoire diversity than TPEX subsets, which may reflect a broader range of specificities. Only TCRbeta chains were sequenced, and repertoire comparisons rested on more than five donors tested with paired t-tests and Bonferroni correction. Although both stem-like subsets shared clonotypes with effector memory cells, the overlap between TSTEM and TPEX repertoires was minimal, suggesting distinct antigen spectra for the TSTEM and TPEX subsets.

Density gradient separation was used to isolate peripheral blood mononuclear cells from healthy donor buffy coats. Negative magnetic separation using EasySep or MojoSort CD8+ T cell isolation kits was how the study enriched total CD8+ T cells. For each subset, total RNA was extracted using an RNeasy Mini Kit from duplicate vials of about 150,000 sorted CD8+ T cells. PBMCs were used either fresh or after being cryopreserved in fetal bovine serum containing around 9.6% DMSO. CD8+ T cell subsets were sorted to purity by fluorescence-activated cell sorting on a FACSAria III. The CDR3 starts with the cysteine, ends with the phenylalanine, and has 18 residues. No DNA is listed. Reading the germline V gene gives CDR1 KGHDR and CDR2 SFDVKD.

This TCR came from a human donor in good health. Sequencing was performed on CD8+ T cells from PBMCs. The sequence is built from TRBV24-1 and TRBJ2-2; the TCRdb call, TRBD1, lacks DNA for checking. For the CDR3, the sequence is CATSDTRTADLGTGELFF.